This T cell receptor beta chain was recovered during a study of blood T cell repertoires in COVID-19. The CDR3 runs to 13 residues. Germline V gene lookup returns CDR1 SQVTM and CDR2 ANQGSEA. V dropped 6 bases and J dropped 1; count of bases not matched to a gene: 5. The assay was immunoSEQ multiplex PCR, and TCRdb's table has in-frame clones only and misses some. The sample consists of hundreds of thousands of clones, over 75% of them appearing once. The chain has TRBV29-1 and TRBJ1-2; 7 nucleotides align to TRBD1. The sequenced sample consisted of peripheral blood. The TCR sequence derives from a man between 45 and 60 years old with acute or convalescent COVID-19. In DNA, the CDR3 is TGCAGCGTCGCGGGACAGCTTAACTATGGCTACACCTTC. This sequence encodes CSVAGQLNYGYTF.